Each of the 19 T cell receptor beta chains below was sequenced from the same sample in a study of blood T cell repertoires in COVID-19. The table came from immunoSEQ multiplex PCR; TCRdb's copy has only in-frame clones and leaves some out. The data hold approximately 280,000 clones, with roughly 85% observed a single time. Sequenced material: PBMCs or T cells enriched from blood (not recorded which). Receptors originate from a woman aged 45-60 years who had recovered from COVID-19.

CDR3 region: CASSQGGRVREQYF. The CDR3 DNA reads TGTGCCAGCAGTCAGGGAGGCAGGGTGAGGGAGCAGTACTTC. The rearrangement joins TRBV3-1 (or the pseudogene TRBV3-2) to TRBJ2-7; TRBD2 might be the D (6 bases). V was shortened by 6 bases and J by 7 bases, with 19 bases between the two germline ends. The germline V gene has CDR1 LGHDT and CDR2 YNNKEL (reference sequence). CDR3 size: 14 residues.

The chain employs TRBV10-1 and TRBJ2-1; 10 bases map to TRBD2. V trimming: 2 bases; J trimming: 5 bases; junction bases outside the gene matches: 6. This CDR3 contains 16 residues. CDR1 and CDR2 (germline): WNHNN, SYGVQD (reference sequence). The CDR3, as DNA: TGCGCCAGCAGTGAGCCTAGCGGGAGAGGAAACAATGAGCAGTTCTTC. Protein product: CASSEPSGRGNNEQFF.

The CDR3 region is CASSEDRGLYGYTF. The CDR3 DNA follows: TGTGCCAGCAGCGAGGACAGGGGTCTCTATGGCTACACCTTC. The V call is TRBV2, the J call TRBJ1-2; 9 bases match TRBD1. Germline assignment: CDR1 SNHLY and CDR2 FYNNEI. The CDR3 has 14 amino acids. V lost 6 bases and J lost 4; bases outside the gene matches: 6.

This chain connects TRBV27 to TRBJ1-5, with 8 bases lining up with TRBD1. V was pared by 6 bases and J by 5 bases, with 6 bases of the junction left unmatched. Germline V gives CDR1 MNHEY, CDR2 SMNVEV (reference sequence). The CDR3 is 14 residues long. DNA of the CDR3: TGTGCCAGCAGAACAGGGGGTCAATATCAGCCCCAGCATTTT. Its translation is CASRTGGQYQPQHF.

This chain joins TRBV30 and TRBJ2-1; 8 bases map to TRBD1. The CDR3 extends over 13 amino acids. From germline, CDR1 is GTSNPN and CDR2 SVGIG (reference sequence). V lost 5 bases, J lost 3 bases, and 3 bases stayed unmatched. The CDR3 DNA sequence: TGTGCCTGGGGGACAGGCGGCTACAATGAGCAGTTCTTC. Translation: CAWGTGGYNEQFF.

The chain employs TRBV9 and TRBJ1-4; D perhaps matches TRBD1 (5 bases). V gave up 2 bases and J gave up 1 base, with 9 bases separating them. Germline V CDR1 and CDR2: SGDLS, YYNGEE. CDR3 length: 15 residues. The chain's CDR3 is CASSVLGGTNEKLFF. The CDR3 DNA reads TGTGCCAGCAGCGTTTTGGGGGGAACTAATGAAAAACTGTTTTTT. The entire variable domain, with the rest obtained from reference TRBV9 and TRBJ1-4, is as follows: DSGVTQTPKHLITATGQRVTLRCSPRSGDLSVYWYQQSLDQGLQFLIQYYNGEERAKGNILERFSAQQFPDLHSELNLSSLELGDSALYFCASSVLGGTNEKLFFGSGTQLSVL.

The chain has TRBV12-5 and TRBJ2-3; the D gene is possibly TRBD2 (5 bases). Trimming cost V 6 bases and J 4 bases, with 17 bases left between them. The CDR3 runs to 15 residues. The germline V gene encodes CDR1 LGHNT and CDR2 FRNRAP. For the CDR3, the DNA is TGTGCTAGTGGGAAACCAAGGGAGTCGGCAGATACGCAGTATTTT. It specifies CASGKPRESADTQYF.

A few counts support this clone. This chain's CDR3 is CASSTPGTPNSNQPQHF. In nucleotides, the CDR3 is TGTGCCAGTAGTACTCCCGGGACACCGAATAGCAATCAGCCCCAGCATTTT. V and J are TRBV19 and TRBJ1-5, with D perhaps matching TRBD1 (6 bases). This CDR3 is 17 amino acids long. Trimming removed 4 bases at V and 0 bases at J, with 16 bases between. Germline loops: CDR1 LNHDA, CDR2 SQIVND (reference sequence).

The chain recombines TRBV5-1 with TRBJ2-5; 7 bases match TRBD1. The germline V gene encodes CDR1 SGHRS and CDR2 YFSETQ. The CDR3 runs to 14 residues. Unmatched junction bases numbered 7, after V lost 4 bases and J lost 4 bases. The CDR3 reads CASSPGTAAETQYF. Here the CDR3 DNA reads TGCGCCAGCAGCCCCGGGACAGCCGCAGAGACCCAGTACTTC.

This clone was recorded only once. This sequence joins TRBV6-1 and TRBJ2-7, with 11 bases that match TRBD1. V dropped 2 bases and J dropped 3; count of bases not matched to a gene: 3. This CDR3 comprises 15 residues. Germline CDR1 MNHNS, CDR2 SASEGT. In nucleotides, the CDR3 is TGTGCCAGCAGTGAAACGGGGACAGGGGGCTACGAGCAGTACTTC. This codes for CASSETGTGGYEQYF.

This clone was counted once. The genes are TRBV5-1 and TRBJ2-6, with D unresolved. Germline CDR1 is SGHRS and CDR2 is YFSETQ. This CDR3 has 15 residues. The V end lost 0 bases, the J end lost 4 bases, and 8 bases lay between the germline ends. This CDR3 is CASSLGLHGANVLTF. DNA of the CDR3: TGCGCCAGCAGCTTGGGGCTTCACGGGGCCAACGTCCTGACTTTC.

Only one count was recorded for this clone. The chain recombines TRBV30 with TRBJ2-7; TRBD2 matches 10 bases. The CDR3 is made up of 16 amino acids. Germline values: CDR1 GTSNPN, CDR2 SVGIG (reference sequence). The trim removed 0 bases at V and 6 bases at J, leaving 11 bases unmatched. CDR3 in DNA: TGTGCCTGGAGTGTACCGTCTAGCGGGAGACGAAGCGAGCAGTACTTC. Translating gives CAWSVPSSGRRSEQYF.

CDR3 sequence (DNA): TGCAGCGTTACGACTAGCGGGGGCCGGGGGACCGGGGAGCTGTTTTTT. Its translation: CSVTTSGGRGTGELFF. The rearrangement joins TRBV29-1 to TRBJ2-2; 12 bases match TRBD2. The CDR3 has 16 residues. The V gene end was trimmed by 5 bases and the J gene end by 5 bases; junction bases not matched to a gene: 9. Germline V gene data show CDR1 as SQVTM and CDR2 as ANQGSEA.

In DNA form, the CDR3 reads TGTGCCAGCAGCTTGGGGCCAGCTAACTATGGCTACACCTTC. Residues: CASSLGPANYGYTF. The chain couples TRBV5-6 to TRBJ1-2; D remains unclear. The CDR3 runs to 14 residues. V shed 0 bases and J shed 0 bases, with 6 bases lying between them. CDR1 and CDR2 from the germline V gene are SGHDT and YYEEEE.

About this clone itself: Other DNA variants within this sample encode the same CDR3. CDR3 sequence (DNA): TGTGCCTGGAGTGTTGGGGCAACAAACACCGGGGAGCTGTTTTTT. It yields the protein CAWSVGATNTGELFF. V is TRBV30 and J is TRBJ2-2, with D tentatively TRBD1 (5 bases). CDR1 and CDR2 from the germline V gene are GTSNPN and SVGIG (reference sequence). The length of the CDR3 is 15 residues. Trimming pared 0 bases from V and 2 bases from J, leaving 10 bases between.

This clone showed up just once. This sequence joins TRBV30 and TRBJ2-2, with 8 bases that match TRBD2. The CDR3 consists of 19 residues. Germline CDR1 GTSNPN, CDR2 SVGIG (reference sequence). V was clipped by 1 base and J by 1 base; unmatched bases: 14. CDR3 nucleotides: TGTGCCTGGAGTGGGAGACTAGCGTTGGGGGGTATGAACACCGGGGAGCTGTTTTTT. It yields the protein CAWSGRLALGGMNTGELFF. Combining the CDR3 with reference TRBV30 and TRBJ2-2 gives the whole variable domain SQTIHQWPATLVQPVGSPLSLECTVEGTSNPNLYWYRQAAGRGLQLLFYSVGIGQISSEVPQNLSASRPQDRQFILSSKKLLLSDSGFYLCAWSGRLALGGMNTGELFFGEGSRLTVL.

This clone was seen only once. This chain links TRBV20-1 with TRBJ1-2; unclear D gene. The CDR3 consists of 11 residues. Trimming took off 3 bases at V and 1 base at J, with 3 bases between the two ends. Germline CDR1 and CDR2: DFQATT and SNEGSKA (reference sequence). The CDR3 region has the DNA TGCAGTGCTAGCATTAACTATGGCTACACCTTC. Protein sequence: CSASINYGYTF.

The gene calls are TRBV15 and TRBJ2-5; 12 bases are shared with TRBD2. In germline, CDR1 is LNHNV, CDR2 YYDKDF (reference sequence). The CDR3 is 17 amino acids. The junction had 5 bases not matched to a gene; V was cut back by 1 base and J by 2 bases. This CDR3 reads CATSRGRGLAGQETQYF. CDR3 DNA sequence: TGTGCCACCAGCAGAGGGCGGGGACTAGCGGGTCAAGAGACCCAGTACTTC.

The V and J genes are TRBV5-1 and TRBJ2-7, with 11 bases aligning to TRBD1. This CDR3 contains 15 residues. Unmatched junction bases numbered 3, after V lost 0 bases and J lost 4 bases. The V gene's germline CDR1 is SGHRS and CDR2 YFSETQ. CDR3 region: CASSLAGTGGYEQYF. CDR3 nucleotide sequence: TGCGCCAGCAGCTTGGCGGGGACAGGGGGGTACGAGCAGTACTTC.